The 4 T cell receptor beta chains below were found in one sample sequenced in a study of shared clonotypes between healthy human individuals (dated by TCRdb to 2020 to 2021). Libraries were built with the immunoSEQ multiplex PCR assay. As stored in TCRdb, this immuneACCESS dataset retains in-frame rearrangements with V and J assigned. A fraction of the clones does not appear; measured against another copy, unresolved V genes explain less than half of the discrepancy, and the remainder lacks a known reason. The sample includes millions of clones, with approximately 92% observed a single time. The ten most abundant clones make up under 0.15% of the sample. Sequencing was carried out using naive CD4+ T cells sorted from blood. This sample's cell subset or site label indicates: CD45RA+ positively selected. The receptors originated from a man aged 18 to 29 in good health.

The rearrangement links TRBV2 to TRBJ1-3; D is unclear. V lost 6 bases, J lost 0 bases, and 12 bases lay in between. Germline V CDR1 and CDR2: SNHLY, FYNNEI. This CDR3 has 15 amino acids. CDR3 sequence: CASRLEGASGNTIYF. CDR3 DNA sequence: TGTGCCAGCAGACTGGAGGGCGCCTCTGGAAACACCATATATTTT.

The rearrangement uses TRBV18 and TRBJ1-3; TRBD1 agrees at 7 bases. Trimming cost V 3 bases and J 4 bases; bases outside gene matches: 6. The CDR3 is 15 amino acids. Germline V gene sequence: CDR1 KGHSH, CDR2 LQKENI. CDR3 in DNA: TGTGCCAGCTCACCTCTCCCGGACAGGGGAAACACCATATATTTT. This encodes CASSPLPDRGNTIYF.

The V and J genes are TRBV12-1 and TRBJ2-7; TRBD1, the table's D call, was not compared with the DNA. TRBV12-1 is annotated as a pseudogene. The CDR3 contains 17 residues. CDR3 DNA: TGTGCCAGCAGCCCTACGACAAGACAGGATATCTCCTACGAGCAGTACTTC. It specifies CASSPTTRQDISYEQYF.

A few counts support this clone. The gene calls are TRBV28 and TRBJ1-5, with 7 bases matching TRBD1. The trim removed 8 bases at V and 9 bases at J, leaving 16 bases unmatched. There are 15 residues in the CDR3. The V gene's germline CDR1 is MDHEN and CDR2 SYDVKM. CDR3 in DNA: TGTGCCAGCTCTCGATCGGGGCAGGGGGGCCCGCCCCAGCATTTT. Its protein product is CASSRSGQGGPPQHF.